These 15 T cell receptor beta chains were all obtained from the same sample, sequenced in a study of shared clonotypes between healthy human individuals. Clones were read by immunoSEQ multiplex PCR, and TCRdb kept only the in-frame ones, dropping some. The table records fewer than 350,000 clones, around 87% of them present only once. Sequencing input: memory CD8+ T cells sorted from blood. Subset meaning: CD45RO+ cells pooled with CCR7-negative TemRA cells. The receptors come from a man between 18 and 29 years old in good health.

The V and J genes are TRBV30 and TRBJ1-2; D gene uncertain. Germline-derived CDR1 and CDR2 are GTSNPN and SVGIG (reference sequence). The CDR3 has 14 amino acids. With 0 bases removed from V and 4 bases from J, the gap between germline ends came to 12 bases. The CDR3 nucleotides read TGTGCCTGGAGTGTACTCGGGATCGGCTATGGCTACACCTTC. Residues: CAWSVLGIGYGYTF.

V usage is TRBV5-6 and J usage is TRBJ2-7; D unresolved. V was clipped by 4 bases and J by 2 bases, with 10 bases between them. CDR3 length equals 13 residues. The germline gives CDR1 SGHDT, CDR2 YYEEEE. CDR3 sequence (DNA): TGTGCCAGCAGCCCAGCAGGAGCCTACGAGCAGTACTTC. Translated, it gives CASSPAGAYEQYF.

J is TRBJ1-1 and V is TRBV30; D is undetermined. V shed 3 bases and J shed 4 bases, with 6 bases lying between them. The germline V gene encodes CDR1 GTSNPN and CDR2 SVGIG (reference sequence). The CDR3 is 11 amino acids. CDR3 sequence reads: CAWRALTEAFF. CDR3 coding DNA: TGTGCCTGGAGGGCGCTCACTGAAGCTTTCTTT.

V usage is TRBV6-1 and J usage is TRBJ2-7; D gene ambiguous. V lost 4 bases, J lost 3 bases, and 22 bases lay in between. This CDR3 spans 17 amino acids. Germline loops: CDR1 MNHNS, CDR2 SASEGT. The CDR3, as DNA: TGTGCCAGCAGTGGATCATCTTCTTTGGCCACCTTCTACGAGCAGTACTTC. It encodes CASSGSSSLATFYEQYF.

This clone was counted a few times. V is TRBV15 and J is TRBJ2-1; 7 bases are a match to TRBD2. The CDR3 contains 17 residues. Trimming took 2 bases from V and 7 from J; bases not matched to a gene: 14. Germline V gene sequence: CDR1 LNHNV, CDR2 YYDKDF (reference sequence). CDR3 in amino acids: CATSRLLGERGRNEQFF. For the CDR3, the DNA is TGTGCCACCAGCAGACTCCTTGGGGAGCGGGGAAGGAATGAGCAGTTCTTC.

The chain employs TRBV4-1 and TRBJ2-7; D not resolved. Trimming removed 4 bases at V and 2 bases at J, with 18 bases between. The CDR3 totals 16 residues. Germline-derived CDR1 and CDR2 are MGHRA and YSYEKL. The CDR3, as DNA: TGCGCCAGCAGCCCGAGCCCTGGCGGCCTTCCCTACGAGCAGTACTTC. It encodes CASSPSPGGLPYEQYF.

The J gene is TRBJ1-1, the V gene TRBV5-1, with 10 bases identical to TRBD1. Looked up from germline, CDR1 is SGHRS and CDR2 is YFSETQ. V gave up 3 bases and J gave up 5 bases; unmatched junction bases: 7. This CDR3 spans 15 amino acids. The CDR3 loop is CASSSRDRGRTEAFF. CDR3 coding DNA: TGCGCCAGCAGCTCCCGGGACAGGGGTCGGACTGAAGCTTTCTTT.

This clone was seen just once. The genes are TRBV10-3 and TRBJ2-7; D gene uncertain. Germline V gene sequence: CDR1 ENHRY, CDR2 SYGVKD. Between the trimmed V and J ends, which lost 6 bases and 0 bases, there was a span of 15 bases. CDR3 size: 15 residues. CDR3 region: CAISGGRKSSYEQYF. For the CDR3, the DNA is TGTGCCATCAGCGGCGGCAGGAAGAGCTCCTACGAGCAGTACTTC.

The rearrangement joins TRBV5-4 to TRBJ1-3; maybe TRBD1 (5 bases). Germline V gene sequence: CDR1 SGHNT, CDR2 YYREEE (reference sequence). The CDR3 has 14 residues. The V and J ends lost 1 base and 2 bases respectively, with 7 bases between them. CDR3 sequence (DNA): TGTGCCAGCAGCTTGCAGGGAACTGGAAACACCATATATTTT. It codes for CASSLQGTGNTIYF.

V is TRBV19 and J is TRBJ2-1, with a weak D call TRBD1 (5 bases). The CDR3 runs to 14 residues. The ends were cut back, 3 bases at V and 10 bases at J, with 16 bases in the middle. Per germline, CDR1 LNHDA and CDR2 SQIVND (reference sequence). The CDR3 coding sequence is TGTGCCAGTAGTATGAGTGGGGCCTTGAACGAGCAGTTCTTC. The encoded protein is CASSMSGALNEQFF.

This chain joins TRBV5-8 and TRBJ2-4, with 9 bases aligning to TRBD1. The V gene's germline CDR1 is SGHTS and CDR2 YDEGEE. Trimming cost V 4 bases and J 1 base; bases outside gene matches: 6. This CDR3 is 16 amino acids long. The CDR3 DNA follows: TGTGCCAGCAGCCGCCCGGGGACAGGGGCCAAAAACATTCAGTACTTC. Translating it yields CASSRPGTGAKNIQYF. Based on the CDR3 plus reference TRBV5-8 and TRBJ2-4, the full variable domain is EAGVTQSPTHLIKTRGQQATLRCSPISGHTSVYWYQQALGLGLQFLLWYDEGEERNRGNFPPRFSGRQFPNYSSELNVNALELEDSALYLCASSRPGTGAKNIQYFGAGTRLSVL.

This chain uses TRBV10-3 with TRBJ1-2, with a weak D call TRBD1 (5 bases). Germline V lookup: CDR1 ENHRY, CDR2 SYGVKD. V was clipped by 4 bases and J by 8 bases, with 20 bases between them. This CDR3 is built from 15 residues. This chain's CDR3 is CAISGLTAISGGYTF. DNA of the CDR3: TGTGCCATCAGTGGTCTGACAGCAATATCGGGCGGCTACACCTTC.

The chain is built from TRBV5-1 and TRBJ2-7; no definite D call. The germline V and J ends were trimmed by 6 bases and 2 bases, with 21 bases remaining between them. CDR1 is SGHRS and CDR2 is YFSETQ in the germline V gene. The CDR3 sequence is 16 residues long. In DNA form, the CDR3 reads TGCGCCAGCACCCTGGATCCCCGGGTCTCCACCTACGAGCAGTACTTC. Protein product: CASTLDPRVSTYEQYF.

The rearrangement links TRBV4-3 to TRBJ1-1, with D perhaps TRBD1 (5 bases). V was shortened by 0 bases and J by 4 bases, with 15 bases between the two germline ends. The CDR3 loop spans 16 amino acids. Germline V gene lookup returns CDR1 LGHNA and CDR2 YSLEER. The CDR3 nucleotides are TGCGCCAGCAGCCAAGATGGGGAGGGGTTGGGCACTGAAGCTTTCTTT. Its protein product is CASSQDGEGLGTEAFF.

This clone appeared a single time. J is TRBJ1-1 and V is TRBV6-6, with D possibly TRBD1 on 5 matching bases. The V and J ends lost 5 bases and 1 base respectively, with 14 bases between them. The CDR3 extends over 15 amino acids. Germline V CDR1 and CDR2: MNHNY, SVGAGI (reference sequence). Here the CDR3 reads CASSPLRGPNTEAFF. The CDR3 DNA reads TGTGCCAGCAGTCCCCTGCGGGGACCGAACACTGAAGCTTTCTTT.